Presented here are 3 T cell receptor beta chains from one specimen sequenced in a study of blood T cell repertoires in COVID-19. Generated by immunoSEQ multiplex PCR, the TCRdb table keeps only in-frame clones and is missing some. Counted here are tens of thousands of clones, around 88% occurring once; the ten biggest clones make up about 14%. The sequenced sample consisted of peripheral blood. The receptors here all came from a human donor in a cohort sampled during active COVID-19.

This chain connects TRBV5-1 to TRBJ1-1; 7 bases agree with TRBD1. V was clipped by 4 bases and J by 4 bases; unmatched bases: 10. The CDR3 totals 15 residues. Germline values: CDR1 SGHRS, CDR2 YFSETQ. The CDR3 loop is CASSHITGATTEAFF. The CDR3 nucleotides read TGCGCCAGCAGCCACATTACAGGGGCGACCACTGAAGCTTTCTTT.

This clone has only a few counts. This chain uses TRBV2 with TRBJ1-5; 10 bases are a match to TRBD1. This CDR3 spans 15 amino acids. J gave up 4 bases and V 7 bases, and 7 bases lay outside the gene matches. Germline CDR1 reads SNHLY; CDR2 reads FYNNEI. The CDR3 loop is CASTPGQGTNQPQHF. In nucleotides, the CDR3 is TGTGCCAGCACCCCGGGACAGGGGACTAATCAGCCCCAGCATTTT.

The chain uses TRBV27 and TRBJ2-1; 12 positions match TRBD2. The germline CDR1 and CDR2 sequences are MNHEY and SMNVEV (reference sequence). Unmatched junction bases numbered 14, after V lost 6 bases and J lost 5 bases. This CDR3 has 18 residues. The CDR3 is CASRVDPASGRVNNEQFF. The DNA of the CDR3 is TGTGCCAGCAGGGTCGATCCAGCTAGCGGGAGGGTCAACAATGAGCAGTTCTTC.